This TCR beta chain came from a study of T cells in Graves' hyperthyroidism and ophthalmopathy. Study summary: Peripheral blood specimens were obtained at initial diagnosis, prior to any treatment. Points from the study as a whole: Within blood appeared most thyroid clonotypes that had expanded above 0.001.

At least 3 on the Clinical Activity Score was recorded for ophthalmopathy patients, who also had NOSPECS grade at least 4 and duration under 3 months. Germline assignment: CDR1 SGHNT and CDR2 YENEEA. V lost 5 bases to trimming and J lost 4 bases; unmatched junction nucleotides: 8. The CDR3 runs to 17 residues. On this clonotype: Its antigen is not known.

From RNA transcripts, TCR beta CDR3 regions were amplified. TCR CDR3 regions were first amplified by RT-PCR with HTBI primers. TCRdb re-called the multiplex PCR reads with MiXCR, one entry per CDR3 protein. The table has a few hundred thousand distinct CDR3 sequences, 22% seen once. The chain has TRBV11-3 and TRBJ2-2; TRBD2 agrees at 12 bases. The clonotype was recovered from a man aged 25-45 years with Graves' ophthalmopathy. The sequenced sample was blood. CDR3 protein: CASSTKGLAGPTGELFF. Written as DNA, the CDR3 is TGTGCCAGCAGCACCAAGGGACTAGCGGGCCCCACCGGGGAGCTGTTTTTT.